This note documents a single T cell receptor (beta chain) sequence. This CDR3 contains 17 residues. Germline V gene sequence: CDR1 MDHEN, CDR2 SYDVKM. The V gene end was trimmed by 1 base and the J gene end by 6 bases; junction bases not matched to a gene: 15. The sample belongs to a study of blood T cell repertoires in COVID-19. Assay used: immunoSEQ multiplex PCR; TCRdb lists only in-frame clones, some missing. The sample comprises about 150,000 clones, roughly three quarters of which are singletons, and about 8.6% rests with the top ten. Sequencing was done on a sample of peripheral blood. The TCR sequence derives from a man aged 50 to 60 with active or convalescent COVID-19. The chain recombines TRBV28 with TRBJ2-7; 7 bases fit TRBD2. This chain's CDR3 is CASSLYPQRGRGTEQYF. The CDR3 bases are TGTGCCAGCAGTTTATACCCCCAGCGCGGGAGAGGGACCGAGCAGTACTTC.